A single sample gave rise to the 10 T cell receptor beta chains below, sequenced in a study of T cell repertoires in cytomegalovirus infection. TCRdb analysed the reads with MiXCR anew, one entry per CDR3 protein. The sample lists 150,000 to 200,000 distinct CDR3 sequences; 28% were seen once. Sequencing was carried out using PBMCs. The receptor set was obtained from a human donor in good health (CMV status not recorded). Some clones in this sample may be carry-over from other donors' samples.

Concerning this clonotype itself: At one end, the junction sequence differs from germline, possibly due to a read error. The chain carries TRBV7-9 and TRBJ2-7; 10 nucleotides agree with TRBD2. CDR3 length: 16 amino acids. Germline CDR1 and CDR2: SEHNR and FQNEAQ (reference sequence). The CDR3 loop is CASSPRRTSGTYERYF. For the CDR3, the DNA is TGTGCCAGCAGCCCCCGTCGGACTAGCGGCACCTACGAGCGGTACTTC.

The chain combines TRBV5-6 with TRBJ2-1; possibly TRBD1 for D (5 bases). CDR1 is SGHDT, CDR2 YYEEEE, per germline. Trimming removed 2 bases at V and 3 bases at J, with 15 bases between. This CDR3 spans 16 amino acids. The CDR3 DNA reads TGTGCCAGCAGCTTATCTGGGGCGCACTACTACAATGAGCAGTTCTTC. Its protein product is CASSLSGAHYYNEQFF.

The chain uses TRBV29-1 and TRBJ2-2; TRBD1 is a possible D gene (5 bases). Trimming took 3 bases from V and 6 from J, leaving 8 bases between them. The germline V gene has CDR1 SQVTM and CDR2 ANQGSEA. The CDR3 length is 12 residues. CDR3 region: CSVDSRAGELFF. The CDR3 bases are TGCAGCGTTGACTCCAGGGCCGGGGAGCTGTTTTTT.

This chain links TRBV29-1 with TRBJ1-1; D gene uncertain. Germline V gene data show CDR1 as SQVTM and CDR2 as ANQGSEA. This CDR3 has 14 amino acids. V lost 1 base and J 0 bases, leaving 9 bases between the germline ends. CDR3 bases: TGCAGCGTTGAAGTTGCAGGCATGAACACTGAAGCTTTCTTT. This sequence encodes CSVEVAGMNTEAFF.

This clonotype occurred a few times. This chain uses TRBV6-5 with TRBJ2-2, with D unresolved. The CDR3 contains 12 residues. V was clipped by 8 bases and J by 5 bases, with 9 bases between them. In germline, CDR1 is MNHEY, CDR2 SVGAGI. CDR3 sequence: CASSVFTGELFF. CDR3 in DNA: TGTGCCAGCTCCGTCTTTACCGGGGAGCTGTTTTTT.

J is TRBJ1-5 and V is TRBV27, with D tentatively TRBD1 (6 bases). Germline assignment: CDR1 MNHEY and CDR2 SMNVEV (reference sequence). The CDR3 spans 14 residues. Trimming took off 5 bases at V and 5 bases at J, with 13 bases between the two ends. CDR3 protein: CASSPQGYHQPQHF. In nucleotides, the CDR3 is TGTGCCAGCAGTCCACAGGGATACCATCAGCCCCAGCATTTT.

The chain uses TRBV19 and TRBJ1-5, with 7 bases fitting TRBD1. The CDR3 spans 15 residues. Germline loops: CDR1 LNHDA, CDR2 SQIVND (reference sequence). The ends lost 8 bases at V and 6 bases at J; junction bases unmatched: 13. The CDR3 reads CASQTSGTVGQPQHF. The DNA for the CDR3 is TGTGCCAGTCAAACCAGCGGGACAGTGGGTCAGCCCCAGCATTTT.

The V and J genes are TRBV14 and TRBJ1-6; D is unclear. The CDR3 contains 16 residues. V dropped 3 bases and J dropped 4 bases, with 13 bases sitting between them. Germline V CDR1 and CDR2: SGHDN, FVKESK. CDR3 region: CASSQKDTVYNSPLHF. The CDR3 DNA sequence: TGTGCCAGCAGCCAGAAAGATACGGTTTATAATTCACCCCTCCACTTT.

The chain employs TRBV11-3 and TRBJ2-7, with TRBD1 as a possible D gene (6 bases). Germline V gives CDR1 SGHNT, CDR2 YENEEA. The CDR3 extends over 13 amino acids. The V end lost 4 bases, the J end lost 5 bases, and 12 bases lay between the germline ends. CDR3 sequence reads: CASSSRGLDEQYF. The CDR3 region has the DNA TGTGCCAGCAGCTCGAGGGGGTTGGACGAGCAGTACTTC. The entire variable domain, with the rest obtained from reference TRBV11-3 and TRBJ2-7, is as follows: EAGVVQSPRYKIIEKKQPVAFWCNPISGHNTLYWYLQNLGQGPELLIRYENEEAVDDSQLPKDRFSAERLKGVDSTLKIQPAELGDSAVYLCASSSRGLDEQYFGPGTRLTVT.

This clonotype was observed a handful of times. This chain joins TRBV4-2 and TRBJ1-2; TRBD1 matches 8 bases. The CDR3 spans 16 residues. The germline CDR1 and CDR2 sequences are LGHNA and YNFKEQ. With 3 bases clipped from V and 0 bases from J, the junction kept 6 bases outside the gene matches. The CDR3 DNA reads as TGTGCCAGCAGCCACCCGGGACAGGTAGCTAACTATGGCTACACCTTC. Amino acid sequence: CASSHPGQVANYGYTF.